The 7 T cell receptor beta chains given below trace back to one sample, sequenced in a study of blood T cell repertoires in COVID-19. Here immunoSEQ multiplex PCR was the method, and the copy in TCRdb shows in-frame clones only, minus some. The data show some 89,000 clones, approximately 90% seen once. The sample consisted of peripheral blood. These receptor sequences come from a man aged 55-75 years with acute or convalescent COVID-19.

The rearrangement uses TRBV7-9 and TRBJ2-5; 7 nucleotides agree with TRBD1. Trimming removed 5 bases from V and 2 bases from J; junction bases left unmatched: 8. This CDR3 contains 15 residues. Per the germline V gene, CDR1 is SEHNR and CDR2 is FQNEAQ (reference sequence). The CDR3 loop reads CASSPTPGQQETQYF. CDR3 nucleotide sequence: TGTGCCAGCAGCCCAACCCCGGGACAGCAAGAGACCCAGTACTTC.

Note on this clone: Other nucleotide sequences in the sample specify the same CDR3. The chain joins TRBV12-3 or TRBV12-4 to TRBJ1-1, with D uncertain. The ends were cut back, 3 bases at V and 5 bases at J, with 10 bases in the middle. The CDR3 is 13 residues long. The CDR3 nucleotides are TGTGCCAGCAGTTTCCGCACGGGAACTGAAGCTTTCTTT. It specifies CASSFRTGTEAFF.

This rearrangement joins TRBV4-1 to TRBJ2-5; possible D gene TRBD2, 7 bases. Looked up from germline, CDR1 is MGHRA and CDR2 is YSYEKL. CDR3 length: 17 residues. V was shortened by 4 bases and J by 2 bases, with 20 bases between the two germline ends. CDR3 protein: CASSPWGRGGPQETQYF. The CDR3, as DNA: TGCGCCAGCAGCCCATGGGGTAGGGGGGGCCCTCAAGAGACCCAGTACTTC.

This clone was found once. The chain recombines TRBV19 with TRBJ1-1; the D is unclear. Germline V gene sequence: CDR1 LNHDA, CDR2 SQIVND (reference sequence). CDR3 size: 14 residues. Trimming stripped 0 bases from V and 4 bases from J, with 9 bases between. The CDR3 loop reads CASSIDSFGTEAFF. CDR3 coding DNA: TGTGCCAGTAGTATAGACTCCTTCGGCACTGAAGCTTTCTTT.

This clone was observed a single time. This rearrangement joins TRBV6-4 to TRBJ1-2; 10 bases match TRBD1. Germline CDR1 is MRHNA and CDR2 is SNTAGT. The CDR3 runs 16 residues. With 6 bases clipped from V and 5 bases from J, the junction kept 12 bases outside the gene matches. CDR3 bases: TGTGCCAGCAGCGCCCAACCGAGGACAGGGGGATATGGCTACACCTTC. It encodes CASSAQPRTGGYGYTF.

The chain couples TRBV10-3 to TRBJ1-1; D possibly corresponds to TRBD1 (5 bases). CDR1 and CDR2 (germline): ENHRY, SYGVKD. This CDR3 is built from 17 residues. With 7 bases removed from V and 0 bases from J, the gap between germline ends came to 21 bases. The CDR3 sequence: CAITTRRDRLMNTEAFF. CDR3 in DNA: TGTGCCATCACCACGAGGAGGGACCGACTGATGAACACTGAAGCTTTCTTT.

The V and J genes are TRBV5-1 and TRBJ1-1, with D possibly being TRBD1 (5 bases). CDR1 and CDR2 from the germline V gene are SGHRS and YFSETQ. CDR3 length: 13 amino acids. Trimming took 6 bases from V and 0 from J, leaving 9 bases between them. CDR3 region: CASKVDMNTEAFF. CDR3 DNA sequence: TGCGCCAGCAAGGTGGACATGAACACTGAAGCTTTCTTT. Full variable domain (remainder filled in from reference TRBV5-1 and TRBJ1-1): KAGVTQTPRYLIKTRGQQVTLSCSPISGHRSVSWYQQTPGQGLQFLFEYFSETQRNKGNFPGRFSGRQFSNSRSEMNVSTLELGDSALYLCASKVDMNTEAFFGQGTRLTVV.